This TCR beta chain was retrieved from a study of brain T cells in children with intractable seizures. The CDR3 has 15 residues. Between the trimmed V and J ends, which lost 0 bases and 1 base, there was a span of 9 bases. Germline-derived CDR1 and CDR2 are MNHEY and SVGAGI. The data were produced by immunoSEQ multiplex PCR, yet TCRdb's version contains in-frame clones alone and is incomplete. The sample holds hundreds of thousands of clones; 85% to 95% are singletons and the top ten take 5% to 7%. Time point described: blood from clinic visit 5 months post-surgery; TSC patient then seizure free. The specimen comprised peripheral blood, sampled 5 to 6 months after surgery. The receptor's source is a boy under two years old with tuberous sclerosis and intractable seizures. The chain has TRBV6-5 and TRBJ2-5; D call uncertain. CDR3 DNA sequence: TGTGCCAGCAGTTACTCGGGCAGGACCCAAGAGACCCAGTACTTC. Its protein is CASSYSGRTQETQYF.